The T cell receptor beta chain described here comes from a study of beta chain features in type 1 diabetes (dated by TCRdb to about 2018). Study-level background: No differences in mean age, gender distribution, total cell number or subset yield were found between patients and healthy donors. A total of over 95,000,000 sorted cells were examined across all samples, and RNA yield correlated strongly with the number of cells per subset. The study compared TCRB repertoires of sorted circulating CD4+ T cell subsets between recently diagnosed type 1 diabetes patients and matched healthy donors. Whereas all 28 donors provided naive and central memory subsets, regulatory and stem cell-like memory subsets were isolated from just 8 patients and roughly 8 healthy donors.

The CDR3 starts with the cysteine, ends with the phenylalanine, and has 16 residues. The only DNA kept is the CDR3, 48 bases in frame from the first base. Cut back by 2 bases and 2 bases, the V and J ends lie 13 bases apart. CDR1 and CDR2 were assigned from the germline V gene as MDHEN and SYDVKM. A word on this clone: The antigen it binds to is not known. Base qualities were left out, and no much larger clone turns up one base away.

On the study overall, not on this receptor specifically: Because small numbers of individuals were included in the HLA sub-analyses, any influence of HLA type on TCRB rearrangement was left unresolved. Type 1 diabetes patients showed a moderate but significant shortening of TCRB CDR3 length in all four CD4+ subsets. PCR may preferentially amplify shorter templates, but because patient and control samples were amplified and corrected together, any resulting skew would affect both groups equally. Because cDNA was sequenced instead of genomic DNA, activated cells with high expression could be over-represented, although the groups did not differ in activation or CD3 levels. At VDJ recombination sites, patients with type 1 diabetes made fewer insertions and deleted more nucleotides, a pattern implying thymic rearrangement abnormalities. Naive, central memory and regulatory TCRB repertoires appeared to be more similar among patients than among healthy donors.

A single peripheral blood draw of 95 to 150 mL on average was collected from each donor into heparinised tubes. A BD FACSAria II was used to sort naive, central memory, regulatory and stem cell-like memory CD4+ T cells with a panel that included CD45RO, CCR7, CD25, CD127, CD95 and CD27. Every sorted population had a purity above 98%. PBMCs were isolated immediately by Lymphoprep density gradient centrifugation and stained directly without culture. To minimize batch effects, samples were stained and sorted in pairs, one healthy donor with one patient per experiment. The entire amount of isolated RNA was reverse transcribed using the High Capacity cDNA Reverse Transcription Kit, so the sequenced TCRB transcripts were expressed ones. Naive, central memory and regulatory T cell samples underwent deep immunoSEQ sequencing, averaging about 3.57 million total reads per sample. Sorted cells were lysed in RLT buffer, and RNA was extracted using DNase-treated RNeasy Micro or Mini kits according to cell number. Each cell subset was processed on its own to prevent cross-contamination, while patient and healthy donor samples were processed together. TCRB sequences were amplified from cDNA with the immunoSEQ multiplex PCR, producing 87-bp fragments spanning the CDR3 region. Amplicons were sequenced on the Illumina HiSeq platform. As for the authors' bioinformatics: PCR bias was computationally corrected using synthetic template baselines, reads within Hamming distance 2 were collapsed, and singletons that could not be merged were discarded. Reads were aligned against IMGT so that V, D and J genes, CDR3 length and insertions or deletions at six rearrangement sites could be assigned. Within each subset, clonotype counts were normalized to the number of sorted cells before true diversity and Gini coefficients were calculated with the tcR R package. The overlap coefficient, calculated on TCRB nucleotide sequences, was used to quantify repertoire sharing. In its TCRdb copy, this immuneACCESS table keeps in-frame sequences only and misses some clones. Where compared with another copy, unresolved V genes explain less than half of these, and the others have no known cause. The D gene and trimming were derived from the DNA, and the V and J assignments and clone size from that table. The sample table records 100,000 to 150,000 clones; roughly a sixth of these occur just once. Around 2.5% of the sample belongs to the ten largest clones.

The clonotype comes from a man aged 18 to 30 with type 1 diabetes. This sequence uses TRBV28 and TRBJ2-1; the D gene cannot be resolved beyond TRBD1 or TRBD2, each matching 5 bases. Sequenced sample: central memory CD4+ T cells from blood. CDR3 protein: CASSLDGGGAYNEQFF. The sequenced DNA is TGTGCCAGCAGTTTAGATGGGGGTGGGGCCTACAATGAGCAGTTCTTC.